Following are 22 T cell receptor beta chains from one sample sequenced in a study of blood T cells in healthy people across ages. Together with a sample-barcoded 5' primer, a J-beta primer mix was included in a second PCR lasting roughly 6 to 12 cycles. One entry per CDR3 protein results from TCRdb running MiXCR on the 5' RACE reads. The sample holds roughly 800,000 distinct CDR3 sequences, 58% seen once. The sample comprised blood. The receptors were gathered from a man aged 25 to 40 in good health.

This clonotype was detected once. The rearrangement links TRBV20-1 to TRBJ2-3; D not resolved. The CDR3 is 13 amino acids. V lost 5 bases to trimming and J lost 0 bases, with 9 bases between them. The germline V gene encodes CDR1 DFQATT and CDR2 SNEGSKA (reference sequence). The CDR3 spells CSARFTSTDTQYF. In nucleotides, the CDR3 is TGCAGTGCTCGGTTCACTAGCACAGATACGCAGTATTTT.

This rearrangement joins TRBV20-1 to TRBJ2-7; TRBD1 matches at 7 bases. In germline, CDR1 is DFQATT, CDR2 SNEGSKA (reference sequence). The CDR3 contains 12 residues. V shed 4 bases, J shed 5 bases, and the junction held 5 bases outside the gene matches. DNA of the CDR3: TGCAGTGCTATAAGACAGGGCGACGAGCAGTACTTC. Amino acid sequence: CSAIRQGDEQYF.

This clonotype was recorded a few times. The CDR3 loop is CSASPGTSTNEQFF. CDR3 sequence (DNA): TGCAGTGCTTCCCCCGGGACTAGTACCAATGAGCAGTTCTTC. The genes are TRBV20-1 and TRBJ2-1; 8 nucleotides agree with TRBD2. Germline assignment: CDR1 DFQATT and CDR2 SNEGSKA (reference sequence). This CDR3 has 14 amino acids. V lost 5 bases, J lost 6 bases, and 9 bases stayed unmatched.

This clonotype has just a few counts. The V and J genes are TRBV10-3 and TRBJ2-4; 9 positions agree with TRBD1. The junction had 3 bases not matched to a gene; V was cut back by 3 bases and J by 0 bases. Germline assignment: CDR1 ENHRY and CDR2 SYGVKD. The CDR3 has 16 residues. CDR3 coding DNA: TGTGCCATCAGTGATACAGGGGGCGCAGCCAAAAACATTCAGTACTTC. Its translation: CAISDTGGAAKNIQYF.

This clonotype was seen only a few times. This sequence joins TRBV5-1 and TRBJ1-4; D is possibly TRBD1 (5 bases). Looked up from germline, CDR1 is SGHRS and CDR2 is YFSETQ. The CDR3 runs 16 residues. The V and J ends lost 0 bases and 5 bases respectively, with 14 bases between them. CDR3 sequence (DNA): TGCGCCAGCAGCTTGGGGGGCGGACGGAGCAATGAAAAACTGTTTTTT. Protein sequence: CASSLGGGRSNEKLFF.

The chain joins TRBV12-3 or TRBV12-4 to TRBJ1-1; D remains ambiguous. The CDR3 runs 14 residues. V lost 3 bases and J 5 bases, leaving 13 bases between the germline ends. This CDR3 reads CASSLAGRGTEAFF. The CDR3, as DNA: TGTGCCAGCAGTTTGGCAGGTCGGGGTACTGAAGCTTTCTTT.

This clonotype turned up a few times. V and J are TRBV12-3 or TRBV12-4 and TRBJ2-7; maybe TRBD1 (6 bases). Trimming stripped 5 bases from V and 2 bases from J, with 13 bases between. This CDR3 contains 14 residues. The CDR3 nucleotides are TGTGCCAGCAGTGGCCAACAGGGAACCTACGAGCAGTACTTC. Protein sequence: CASSGQQGTYEQYF.

As for this clonotype: This could be a read error, since a much larger clone is one nucleotide away. This chain links TRBV12-3 or TRBV12-4 with TRBJ2-3; 7 bases agree with TRBD1. The CDR3 covers 14 residues. The CDR3 DNA is TGTGCCGGCAGTTTACAGGGGACGGGAGATACGCAGTATTTT. Translating it yields CAGSLQGTGDTQYF.

This clonotype has only a few counts. This sequence joins TRBV20-1 and TRBJ2-4; a possible D gene is TRBD1 (5 bases). The CDR3 runs to 13 residues. The V and J ends lost 0 bases and 8 bases respectively, with 11 bases between them. In germline, CDR1 is DFQATT, CDR2 SNEGSKA (reference sequence). The CDR3 coding sequence is TGCAGTGCTAGAGATGTAGGGGTGGACATTCAGTACTTC. Translation gives CSARDVGVDIQYF.

The gene calls are TRBV24-1 and TRBJ1-1, with 9 bases matching TRBD1. This CDR3 has 15 residues. Germline CDR1 and CDR2: KGHDR and SFDVKD. V lost 6 bases to trimming and J lost 1 base; unmatched junction nucleotides: 5. The CDR3 loop is CATSSGTGKNTEAFF. The CDR3 bases are TGTGCCACCAGTTCCGGGACAGGGAAGAACACTGAAGCTTTCTTT.

The J gene is TRBJ2-1, the V gene TRBV7-2; D not resolved. Germline CDR1 and CDR2: SGHTA and FQGNSA. Trimming cost V 1 base and J 9 bases, with 13 bases left between them. The CDR3 is 14 amino acids. CDR3 residues: CASSLGRTWSEQFF. CDR3 bases: TGTGCCAGCAGCTTAGGTCGTACGTGGAGTGAGCAGTTCTTC.

The V gene is TRBV20-1, the J gene TRBJ2-7; D is perhaps TRBD1 (7 bases). In germline, CDR1 is DFQATT, CDR2 SNEGSKA (reference sequence). This CDR3 spans 13 amino acids. With 5 bases removed from V and 2 bases from J, the gap between germline ends came to 13 bases. CDR3 in amino acids: CSAWGDRPYEQYF. The CDR3 DNA reads as TGCAGTGCTTGGGGGGACAGACCCTACGAGCAGTACTTC.

This sequence joins TRBV12-3 or TRBV12-4 and TRBJ1-2; D is ambiguous. V gave up 5 bases and J gave up 2 bases, with 6 bases separating them. This CDR3 comprises 12 residues. The CDR3 here is CASSPPNYGYTF. CDR3 in DNA: TGTGCCAGCAGTCCCCCGAACTATGGCTACACCTTC.

This clonotype was counted a single time. The chain uses TRBV3-1 and TRBJ2-7; 8 bases agree with TRBD2. V shed 4 bases and J 3 bases; nucleotides not matched to a gene: 11. The germline V gene encodes CDR1 LGHDT and CDR2 YNNKEL (reference sequence). The CDR3 length is 16 residues. The CDR3 here is CASSPRTGTRYYEQYF. CDR3 nucleotides: TGTGCCAGCAGCCCCCGGACCGGGACTAGGTACTACGAGCAGTACTTC.

The chain uses TRBV6-5 and TRBJ2-1, with D possibly being TRBD1 (6 bases). Trimming pared 0 bases from V and 4 bases from J, leaving 10 bases between. This CDR3 spans 15 amino acids. CDR1 and CDR2 (germline): MNHEY, SVGAGI. In DNA form, the CDR3 reads TGTGCCAGCAGTTACTCAGGGGACACATACAATGAGCAGTTCTTC. It specifies CASSYSGDTYNEQFF.

This chain uses TRBV7-2 with TRBJ1-2, with D maybe TRBD1 (6 bases). Trimming took 3 bases from V and 6 from J, leaving 17 bases between them. The CDR3 spans 15 residues. From germline, CDR1 is SGHTA and CDR2 FQGNSA. CDR3 nucleotides: TGTGCCAGCAGCTTGGAGTATCGGGACAATCATGGCTACACCTTC. It codes for CASSLEYRDNHGYTF.

V gene TRBV11-2 combines with J gene TRBJ2-7, with D tentatively TRBD2 (5 bases). Germline CDR1 and CDR2: SGHAT and FQNNGV. V lost 2 bases and J lost 7, with 21 bases in between. The CDR3 is made up of 16 amino acids. DNA for the CDR3: TGTGCCAGCAGCTTATTAGGCGGGCCTGAGTACAATGAGCAGTACTTC. The encoded protein is CASSLLGGPEYNEQYF.

This clonotype was observed a single time. V usage is TRBV7-6 and J usage is TRBJ2-5; D perhaps matches TRBD1 (6 bases). The germline CDR1 and CDR2 sequences are SGHVS and FNYEAQ. The length of the CDR3 is 16 residues. V was shortened by 5 bases and J by 1 base, with 17 bases between the two germline ends. The CDR3 DNA reads as TGTGCCAGCAGCGTCCAGGGGCCCCCATTCCAAGAGACCCAGTACTTC. Amino acid sequence: CASSVQGPPFQETQYF.

This clonotype came up a few times. The chain carries TRBV20-1 and TRBJ2-7, with 9 bases that match TRBD2. Germline lookup yields CDR1 DFQATT and CDR2 SNEGSKA (reference sequence). After removal of 2 bases from V and 0 bases from J, the junction contained 5 bases not matched to a gene. This CDR3 region has 15 residues. The CDR3 DNA follows: TGCAGTGCTAGATCATTAGCGGGGGACTCCTACGAGCAGTACTTC. This encodes CSARSLAGDSYEQYF.

In its sample, this clonotype was seen a few times. The chain carries TRBV7-2 and TRBJ2-2; 10 bases map to TRBD2. Germline trimming cut 1 base from V and 0 bases from J; bases unmatched to any gene: 2. CDR3 length: 17 amino acids. The germline CDR1 and CDR2 sequences are SGHTA and FQGNSA. The CDR3 spells CASSLVAGGPNTGELFF. In DNA, the CDR3 is TGTGCCAGCAGCTTAGTAGCGGGAGGACCGAACACCGGGGAGCTGTTTTTT.

This chain uses TRBV10-3 with TRBJ2-5, with 7 positions matching TRBD1. CDR3 length: 13 amino acids. Germline V gene data show CDR1 as ENHRY and CDR2 as SYGVKD. Trimming removed 6 bases from V and 2 bases from J; junction bases left unmatched: 3. CDR3 sequence reads: CAIRGQIQETQYF. In nucleotides, the CDR3 is TGTGCCATCAGGGGACAGATTCAAGAGACCCAGTACTTC.

The chain carries TRBV5-1 and TRBJ2-5; D might be TRBD2 (6 bases). This CDR3 spans 15 amino acids. V gave up 4 bases and J gave up 2 bases, with 15 bases separating them. Germline CDR1 is SGHRS and CDR2 is YFSETQ. CDR3 DNA sequence: TGCGCCAGCAGCATCGCGGCGGGACTTCAAGAGACCCAGTACTTC. Its translation: CASSIAAGLQETQYF. The entire variable domain, with the rest obtained from reference TRBV5-1 and TRBJ2-5, is as follows: KAGVTQTPRYLIKTRGQQVTLSCSPISGHRSVSWYQQTPGQGLQFLFEYFSETQRNKGNFPGRFSGRQFSNSRSEMNVSTLELGDSALYLCASSIAAGLQETQYFGPGTRLLVL.